The clone carrying this TCR beta chain came up a few times. The CDR3 contains 14 residues. Germline values: CDR1 DFQATT, CDR2 SNEGSKA (reference sequence). The germline V and J ends were trimmed by 2 bases and 0 bases, with 11 bases remaining between them. This specimen comes from a study of type 1 and type 2 diabetes patients. Genomic DNA was the PCR template. Amplification of the beta chain CDR3 used 30 forward and 13 reverse multiplex primers. One entry per CDR3 protein results from TCRdb running MiXCR on the multiplex PCR reads. Of 250,000 to 300,000 distinct CDR3 sequences listed, over 45% are singletons.

This sequence originates from a man aged 18 to 30 with type 2 diabetes. The chain recombines TRBV20-1 with TRBJ2-7, with a possible D match to TRBD2 (5 bases). Specimen: peripheral blood mononuclear cells (PBMCs). The DNA for the CDR3 is TGCAGTGCTAGAAATGAGCGGCTCTCCTACGAGCAGTACTTC. This translates into CSARNERLSYEQYF.